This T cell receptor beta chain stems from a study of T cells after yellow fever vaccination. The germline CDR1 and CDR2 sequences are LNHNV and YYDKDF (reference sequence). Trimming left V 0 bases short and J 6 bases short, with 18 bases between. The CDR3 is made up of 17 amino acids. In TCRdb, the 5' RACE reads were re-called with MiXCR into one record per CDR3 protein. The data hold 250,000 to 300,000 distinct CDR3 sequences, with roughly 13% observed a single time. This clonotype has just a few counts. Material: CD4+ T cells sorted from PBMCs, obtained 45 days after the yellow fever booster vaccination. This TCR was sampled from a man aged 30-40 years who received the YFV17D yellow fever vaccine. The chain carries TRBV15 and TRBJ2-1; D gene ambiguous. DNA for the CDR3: TGTGCCACCAGCAGAGATGTGTTTCGCGAACCCTTCAATGAGCAGTTCTTC. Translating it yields CATSRDVFREPFNEQFF.